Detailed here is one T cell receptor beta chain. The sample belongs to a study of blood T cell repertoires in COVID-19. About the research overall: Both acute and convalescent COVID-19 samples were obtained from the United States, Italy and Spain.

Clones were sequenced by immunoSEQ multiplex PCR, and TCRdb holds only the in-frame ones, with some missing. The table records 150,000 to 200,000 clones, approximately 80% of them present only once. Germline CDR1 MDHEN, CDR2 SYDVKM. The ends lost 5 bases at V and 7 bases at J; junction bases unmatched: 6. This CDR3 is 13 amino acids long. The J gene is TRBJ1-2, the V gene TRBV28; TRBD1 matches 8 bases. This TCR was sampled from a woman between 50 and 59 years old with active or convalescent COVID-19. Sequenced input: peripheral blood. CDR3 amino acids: CASSKLDRVGYTF. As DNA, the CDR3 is TGTGCCAGCAGTAAATTGGACAGGGTTGGCTACACCTTC.